This is a list of T cell receptor beta chains from one sample in a study of T cell clonotyping in hematopoietic cell transplantation. The repertoire was sequenced with immunoSEQ multiplex PCR; TCRdb's copy has only in-frame clones and lacks some. The repertoire holds 35,000 to 45,000 clones, 95% seen once, with about 1.5% in the top ten. Sample: peripheral blood mononuclear cells, taken before stem cell transplant. These receptors came from a man aged 35 to 55 with chronic myeloid leukemia. Some clones in this sample may be carry-over from other donors' samples. Both conserved end residues are part of each CDR3. D genes are given only for firm matches. Clone sizes are given selectively: once, few, many, or a class where the clone is expanded.

CDR3aa: CASSITAATDTQYF
CDR3nt: TGTGCCAGTAGTATCACGGCAGCCACAGATACGCAGTATTTT
d_gene: .
v_gene: TRBV19
j_gene: TRBJ2-3
abundance: once

CDR3aa: CASSPGQGGYEQYF
CDR3nt: TGTGCCAGCAGCCCGGGACAGGGCGGTTACGAGCAGTACTTC
d_gene: TRBD1
v_gene: TRBV7-3
j_gene: TRBJ2-7
abundance: .

CDR3aa: CASSPGSDRGPGANVLTF
CDR3nt: TGTGCCAGCAGTCCAGGCTCGGACAGGGGGCCTGGGGCCAACGTCCTGACTTTC
d_gene: TRBD1
v_gene: TRBV28
j_gene: TRBJ2-6
abundance: .

CDR3aa: CAWSLPLAGATDTQYF
CDR3nt: TGTGCCTGGAGCCTTCCACTAGCGGGGGCCACAGATACGCAGTATTTT
d_gene: TRBD2
v_gene: TRBV30
j_gene: TRBJ2-3
abundance: .

CDR3aa: CASSLFPPGERTEAFF
CDR3nt: TGTGCCAGCAGCTTATTCCCCCCCGGGGAGAGAACTGAAGCTTTCTTT
d_gene: .
v_gene: TRBV7-2
j_gene: TRBJ1-1
abundance: .

CDR3aa: CASSWGTDTQYF
CDR3nt: TGTGCCAGCAGCTGGGGCACAGATACGCAGTATTTT
d_gene: .
v_gene: TRBV11-1
j_gene: TRBJ2-3
abundance: .

CDR3aa: CASSLFRTEDKANYGYTF
CDR3nt: TGTGCCAGCAGTTTGTTCAGGACAGAAGATAAAGCTAACTATGGCTACACCTTC
d_gene: .
v_gene: TRBV28
j_gene: TRBJ1-2
abundance: .

CDR3aa: CAWSNSLPGHYGYTF
CDR3nt: TGTGCCTGGAGTAACTCACTTCCGGGACACTATGGCTACACCTTC
d_gene: .
v_gene: TRBV30
j_gene: TRBJ1-2
abundance: .

CDR3aa: CASQGTGLSSPLHF
CDR3nt: TGTGCCTCCCAAGGGACAGGGTTGTCCTCACCCCTCCACTTT
d_gene: TRBD1
v_gene: TRBV7-6
j_gene: TRBJ1-6
abundance: .

CDR3aa: CSVGQADGQPQHF
CDR3nt: TGCAGCGTTGGACAGGCCGACGGGCAGCCCCAGCATTTT
d_gene: .
v_gene: TRBV29-1
j_gene: TRBJ1-5
abundance: .

CDR3aa: CASSLYLSLGKTDTQYF
CDR3nt: TGTGCCAGCAGCTTGTATCTGAGCCTTGGGAAGACAGATACGCAGTATTTT
d_gene: .
v_gene: TRBV5-6
j_gene: TRBJ2-3
abundance: .

CDR3aa: CASSYDQGYEQYF
CDR3nt: TGTGCCAGCAGTTACGACCAGGGCTACGAGCAGTACTTC
d_gene: .
v_gene: TRBV6-5
j_gene: TRBJ2-7
abundance: .

CDR3aa: CASSDFWGGYTF
CDR3nt: TGTGCCAGCAGTGATTTTTGGGGTGGCTACACCTTC
d_gene: .
v_gene: TRBV6-4
j_gene: TRBJ1-2
abundance: .

CDR3aa: CASSSRSPGYGNQPQHF
CDR3nt: TGTGCCAGCAGTTCGAGGTCTCCGGGTTATGGCAATCAGCCCCAGCATTTT
d_gene: .
v_gene: TRBV27
j_gene: TRBJ1-5
abundance: .

CDR3aa: CASSLSGESYEQYF
CDR3nt: TGTGCCAGCAGCTTGTCAGGTGAATCCTACGAGCAGTACTTC
d_gene: .
v_gene: TRBV5-5
j_gene: TRBJ2-7
abundance: .

CDR3aa: CASFSLSYNSPLHF
CDR3nt: TGTGCCAGCTTTTCGTTATCCTATAATTCACCCCTCCACTTT
d_gene: .
v_gene: TRBV28
j_gene: TRBJ1-6
abundance: .

CDR3aa: CASSAAWGNEQYF
CDR3nt: TGTGCCAGCAGCGCCGCCTGGGGGAACGAGCAGTACTTC
d_gene: .
v_gene: TRBV9
j_gene: TRBJ2-7
abundance: .

CDR3aa: CASNREGGNQPQHF
CDR3nt: TGTGCCAGCAACAGGGAGGGTGGCAATCAGCCCCAGCATTTT
d_gene: .
v_gene: TRBV2
j_gene: TRBJ1-5
abundance: .

CDR3aa: CAWTLQTGGNGYTF
CDR3nt: TGTGCCTGGACGCTACAGACAGGGGGAAATGGCTACACCTTC
d_gene: TRBD1
v_gene: TRBV30
j_gene: TRBJ1-2
abundance: once

CDR3aa: CASSSNPGQGRFGTEAFF
CDR3nt: TGTGCCAGCAGTTCGAATCCAGGACAGGGAAGGTTCGGAACTGAAGCTTTCTTT
d_gene: TRBD1
v_gene: TRBV4-2
j_gene: TRBJ1-1
abundance: .

CDR3aa: CATFGGAITDTQYF
CDR3nt: TGTGCCACGTTCGGGGGCGCGATCACAGATACGCAGTATTTT
d_gene: .
v_gene: TRBV28
j_gene: TRBJ2-3
abundance: .

CDR3aa: CASSPGGIRRDQPQHF
CDR3nt: TGTGCCAGCAGTCCCGGGGGCATCCGAAGGGATCAGCCCCAGCATTTT
d_gene: .
v_gene: TRBV27
j_gene: TRBJ1-5
abundance: .

CDR3aa: CASSIGRETEAFF
CDR3nt: TGTGCCAGTAGTATTGGTCGAGAGACTGAAGCTTTCTTT
d_gene: .
v_gene: TRBV19
j_gene: TRBJ1-1
abundance: once

CDR3aa: CASSGTDNEQFF
CDR3nt: TGTGCCAGCAGCGGGACCGACAATGAGCAGTTCTTC
d_gene: .
v_gene: TRBV11-2
j_gene: TRBJ2-1
abundance: .

CDR3aa: CASSPPGGDTGGEIEQYF
CDR3nt: TGTGCCAGCTCACCACCGGGGGGTGATACAGGGGGCGAAATAGAGCAGTACTTC
d_gene: TRBD1
v_gene: TRBV18
j_gene: TRBJ2-7
abundance: .

CDR3aa: CASSSRQSSSYNSPLHF
CDR3nt: TGCGCCAGCAGCTCTAGACAGTCGAGCTCCTATAATTCACCCCTCCACTTT
d_gene: .
v_gene: TRBV5-1
j_gene: TRBJ1-6
abundance: .

CDR3aa: CASSLGQGVTSGGSYEQFF
CDR3nt: TGTGCCAGCAGCTTGGGACAGGGGGTAACTAGCGGGGGTTCTTATGAGCAGTTCTTC
d_gene: TRBD2
v_gene: TRBV5-4
j_gene: TRBJ2-1
abundance: .